The sequence of this T cell receptor (beta chain) was determined in a study of response to subunit inactivated influenza vaccine. One entry per CDR3 protein, called by TCRdb with MiXCR from the RT-PCR reads. The profile covers hundreds of thousands of distinct CDR3 sequences, with 18% appearing a single time and roughly 11% taken by the ten largest. The input for sequencing was PBMCs from blood, taken around 5 days after vaccination. The TCR comes from a man aged 50-60 years who received an inactivated influenza vaccine.

The DNA of the CDR3 is TGTGCCATCAGCCTAGCGGGAGAGGACAGCACAGATACGCAGTATTTT. Its translation is CAISLAGEDSTDTQYF. This chain links TRBV10-3 with TRBJ2-3; 10 nucleotides match TRBD2. J lost 0 bases, V lost 6 bases, and 6 bases had no gene match. This CDR3 comprises 16 residues. Germline CDR1 ENHRY, CDR2 SYGVKD.